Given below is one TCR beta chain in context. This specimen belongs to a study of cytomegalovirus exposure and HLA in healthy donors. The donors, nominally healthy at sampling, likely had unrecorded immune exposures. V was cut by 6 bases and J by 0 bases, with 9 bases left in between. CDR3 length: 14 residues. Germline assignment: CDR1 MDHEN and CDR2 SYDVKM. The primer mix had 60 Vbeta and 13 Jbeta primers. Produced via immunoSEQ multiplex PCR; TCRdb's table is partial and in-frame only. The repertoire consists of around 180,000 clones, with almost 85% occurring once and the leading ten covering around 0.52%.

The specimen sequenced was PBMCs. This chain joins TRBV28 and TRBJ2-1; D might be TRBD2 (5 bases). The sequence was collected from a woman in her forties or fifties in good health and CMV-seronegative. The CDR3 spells CASRRESSYNEQFF. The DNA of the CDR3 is TGTGCCAGCAGGAGGGAAAGCTCCTACAATGAGCAGTTCTTC.